This T cell receptor beta chain was observed in a study of T cells after yellow fever vaccination. TCRdb recomputed calls from the 5' RACE reads with MiXCR, one row per CDR3 protein. The sample carries approximately 160,000 distinct CDR3 sequences, approximately 6.2% recorded once. The table lists this clonotype with a few counts. The germline V gene has CDR1 MNHEY and CDR2 SVGEGT. Trimming pared 6 bases from V and 2 bases from J, leaving 13 bases between. The length of the CDR3 is 14 residues. The sample in question was CD4+ T cells sorted from PBMCs, obtained on the day of the first yellow fever vaccination. The receptor comes from a man younger than 35 who received the YFV17D yellow fever vaccine. The chain is built from TRBV6-2 or TRBV6-3 and TRBJ1-1; TRBD1 is a possible D gene (5 bases). The CDR3 DNA sequence: TGTGCCAGCAGCCTTATTAGGGACAACACTGAAGCTTTCTTT. It translates to CASSLIRDNTEAFF.